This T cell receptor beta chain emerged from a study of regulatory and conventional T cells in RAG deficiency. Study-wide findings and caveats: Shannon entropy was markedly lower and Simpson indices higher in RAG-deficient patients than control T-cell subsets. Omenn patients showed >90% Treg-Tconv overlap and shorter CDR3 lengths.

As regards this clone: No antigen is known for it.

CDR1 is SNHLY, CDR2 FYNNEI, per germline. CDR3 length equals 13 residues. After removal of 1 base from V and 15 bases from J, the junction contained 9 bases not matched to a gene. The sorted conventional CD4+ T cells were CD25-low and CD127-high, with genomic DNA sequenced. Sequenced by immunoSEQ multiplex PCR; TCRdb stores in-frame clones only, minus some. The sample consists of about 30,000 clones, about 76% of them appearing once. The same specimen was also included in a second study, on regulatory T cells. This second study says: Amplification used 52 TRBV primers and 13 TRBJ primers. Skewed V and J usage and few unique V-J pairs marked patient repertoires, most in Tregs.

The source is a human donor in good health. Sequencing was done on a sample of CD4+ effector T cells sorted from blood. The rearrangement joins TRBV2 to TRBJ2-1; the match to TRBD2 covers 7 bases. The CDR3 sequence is CASSEEASGTRFF. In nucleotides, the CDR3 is TGTGCCAGCAGTGAAGAGGCTAGCGGTACCCGGTTCTTC.